This TCR beta chain was recovered during a study of blood T cells in healthy people across ages. Looked up from germline, CDR1 is MNHEY and CDR2 is SVGAGI. V dropped 5 bases and J dropped 8; count of bases not matched to a gene: 8. This CDR3 has 13 amino acids. For the second PCR, which ran for roughly 6 to 12 cycles, a sample-barcoded 5' primer and a J-beta primer mix were used. Via MiXCR, TCRdb re-called the 5' RACE reads, giving one row per CDR3 protein. The table has about a million distinct CDR3 sequences, 40% to 60% seen once; the top ten hold roughly 12%. The sample comprised blood. The receptor comes from a young man in good health. The rearrangement uses TRBV6-5 and TRBJ1-2, with TRBD1 matching 7 bases. CDR3 sequence (DNA): TGTGCCAGCAGTCAGGGGACAGTTTTCGGCTACACCTTC. Amino acid sequence: CASSQGTVFGYTF.